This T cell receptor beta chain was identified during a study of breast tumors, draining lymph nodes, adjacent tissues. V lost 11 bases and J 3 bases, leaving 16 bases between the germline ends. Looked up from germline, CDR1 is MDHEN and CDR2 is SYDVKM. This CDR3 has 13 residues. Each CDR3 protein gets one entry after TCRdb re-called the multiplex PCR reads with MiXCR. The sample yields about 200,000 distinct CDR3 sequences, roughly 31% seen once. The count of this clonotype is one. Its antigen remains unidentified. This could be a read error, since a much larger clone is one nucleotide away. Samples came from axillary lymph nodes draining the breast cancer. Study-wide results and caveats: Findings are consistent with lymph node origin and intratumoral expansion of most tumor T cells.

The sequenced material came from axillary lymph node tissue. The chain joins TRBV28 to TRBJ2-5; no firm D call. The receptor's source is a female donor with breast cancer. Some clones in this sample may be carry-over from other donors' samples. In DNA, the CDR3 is TGTGCCGGCAAAACTAACGATAAAGAGACCCAGTACTTC. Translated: CAGKTNDKETQYF.